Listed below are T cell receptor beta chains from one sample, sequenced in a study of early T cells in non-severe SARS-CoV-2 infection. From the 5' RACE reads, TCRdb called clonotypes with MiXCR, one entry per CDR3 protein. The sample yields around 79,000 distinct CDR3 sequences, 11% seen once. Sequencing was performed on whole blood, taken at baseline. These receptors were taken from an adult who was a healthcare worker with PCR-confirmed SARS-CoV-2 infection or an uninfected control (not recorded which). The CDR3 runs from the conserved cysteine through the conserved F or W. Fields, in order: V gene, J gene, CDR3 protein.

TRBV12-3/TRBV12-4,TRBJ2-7,CASSSYRGSYEQYF
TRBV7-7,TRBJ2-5,CASSLSGAGETQYF
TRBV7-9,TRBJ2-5,CASSFNHRTGRETQYF
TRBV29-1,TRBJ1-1,CSVGVGQNTEAFF
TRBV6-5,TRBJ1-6,CASSLWTDSPLHF
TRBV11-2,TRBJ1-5,CASSLEPGRDQPQHF
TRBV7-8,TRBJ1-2,CASSSDMGGYTF
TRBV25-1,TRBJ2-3,CASSEFRGADTQYF
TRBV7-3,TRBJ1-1,CASSSSRNTEAFF
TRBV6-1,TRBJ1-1,CASTETVGTEVFF
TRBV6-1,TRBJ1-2,CASSELTGYYTF
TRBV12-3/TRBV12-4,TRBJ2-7,CASSYVGGKYEQYF
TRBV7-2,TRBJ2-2,CASTRTGGEAGTGELFF
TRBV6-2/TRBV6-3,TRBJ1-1,CASSSMGSNTEAFF
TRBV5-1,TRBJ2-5,CASSPNSGETQYF
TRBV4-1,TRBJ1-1,CASSTPLGTAFF
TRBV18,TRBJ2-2,CASSLRTGISANTGELFF
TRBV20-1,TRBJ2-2,CSARDSARSGDTGELFF
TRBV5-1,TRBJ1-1,CASSLAGRGTEAFF
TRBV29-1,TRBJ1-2,CSVELASYGYTF
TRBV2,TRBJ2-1,CASRGYNEQFF
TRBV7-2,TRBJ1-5,CASSLDRGNQPQHF
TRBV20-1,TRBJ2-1,CSATSPTSRNGNEQFF
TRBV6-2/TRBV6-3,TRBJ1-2,CASSTTNYGYTF
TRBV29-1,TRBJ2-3,CSVAGAGLAGGSTDTQYF
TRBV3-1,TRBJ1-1,CASSPTVSSEAFF
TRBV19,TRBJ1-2,CASSRSIGGAPNYGYTF
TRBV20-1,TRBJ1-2,CSASTGFNYGYTF
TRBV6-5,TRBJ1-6,CASSYRVDSPLHF
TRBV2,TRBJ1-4,CASSPGRHNEKLFF
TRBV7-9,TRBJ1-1,CASSLASGIRTEAFF
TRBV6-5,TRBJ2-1,CATGWGYNEQFF
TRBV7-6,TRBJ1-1,CASSLGGRTEAFF
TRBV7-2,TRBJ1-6,CASSPASNSPLHF
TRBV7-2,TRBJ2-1,CASSFGGNDEQFF
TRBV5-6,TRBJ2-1,CASSLVSYNGQFF
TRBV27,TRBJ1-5,CASRMHQANQPQHF
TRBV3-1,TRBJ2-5,CASSSGETQYF
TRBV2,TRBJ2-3,CASSGPTDTQYF
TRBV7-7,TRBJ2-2,CASSPQRGDRELFF
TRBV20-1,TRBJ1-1,CSAPGPGVTEAFF
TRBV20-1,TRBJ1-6,CSARDPFIQGRRSPLHF
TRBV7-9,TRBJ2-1,CVSLGQAYNEQFF
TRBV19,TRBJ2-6,CASSPGQGFSGANVLTF
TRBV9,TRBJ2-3,CASSRGLDTQYF
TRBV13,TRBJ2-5,CASSVGTRQETQYF
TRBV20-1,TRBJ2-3,CSASETSGGVTDTQYF
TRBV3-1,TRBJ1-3,CASSQFGRNWPGTETGNTIYF
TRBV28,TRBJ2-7,CASRFTGGRPEQYF
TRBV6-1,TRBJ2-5,CASSTGPWGETQYF
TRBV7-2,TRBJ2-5,CASSFAGMETQYF
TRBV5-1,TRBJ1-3,CASSLTGAHSGNTIYF
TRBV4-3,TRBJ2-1,CASSQDAGGYNNEQFF